This T cell receptor beta chain was identified during a study of T-cell memory formation after mild COVID-19. TCRdb reprocessed the 5' RACE reads via MiXCR and lists one record per CDR3 protein. The table has more than 250,000 distinct CDR3 sequences, under 20% seen once. The CDR3 covers 13 residues. V was shortened by 3 bases and J by 8 bases, with 12 bases between the two germline ends. CDR1 and CDR2 (germline): SGHRS, YFSETQ. The sequence came from a man between 18 and 29 years old who had mild COVID-19 (a few samples of this study predate the infection). Cell type and time point are not known. The chain employs TRBV5-1 and TRBJ2-1; possibly TRBD1 or TRBD2 for D (5 bases each). The sequenced material came from PBMCs or a T cell subset sorted from them (not recorded which). The CDR3 loop is CASSWGSTYEQFF. In DNA form, the CDR3 reads TGCGCCAGCAGCTGGGGGTCAACGTATGAGCAGTTCTTC.